A single sample is the source of the 4 T cell receptor beta chains below, sequenced in a study of blood T cell repertoires in COVID-19. Assay: immunoSEQ multiplex PCR; the TCRdb copy retains only in-frame clones and omits some. Altogether approximately 140,000 clones are present, around 84% being singletons, with the ten largest covering approximately 13%. Source material: peripheral blood. The receptors shown here come from a man between 60 and 75 years old with active or convalescent COVID-19.

This rearrangement joins TRBV6-5 to TRBJ2-7; 12 bases fit TRBD2. The germline V gene encodes CDR1 MNHEY and CDR2 SVGAGI. V lost 4 bases, J lost 6 bases, and 7 bases stayed unmatched. The CDR3 is made up of 15 amino acids. DNA for the CDR3: TGTGCCAGCAGTTCGCGACTAGCGGGAGTCGGCGAGCAGTACTTC. Its translation: CASSSRLAGVGEQYF.

This chain links TRBV10-3 with TRBJ1-1; a weak D match, TRBD1 (5 bases). The CDR3 extends over 12 amino acids. Germline V gene sequence: CDR1 ENHRY, CDR2 SYGVKD. V was trimmed by 8 bases and J by 0 bases, leaving 7 bases between them. Here the CDR3 reads CAIEGVNTEAFF. CDR3 nucleotides: TGTGCCATCGAAGGGGTGAACACTGAAGCTTTCTTT.

The gene calls are TRBV18 and TRBJ2-2, with 8 bases that match TRBD1. The CDR3 is 16 residues long. The germline gives CDR1 KGHSH, CDR2 LQKENI. The trim removed 4 bases at V and 4 bases at J, leaving 8 bases unmatched. The DNA of the CDR3 is TGTGCCAGCTCACGTCCGGGACAGGAAGGCACCGGGGAGCTGTTTTTT. As protein: CASSRPGQEGTGELFF.

The chain joins TRBV6-6 to TRBJ1-2, with no clear D. The CDR3 has 12 amino acids. The V end was cut by 5 bases, the J end by 2 bases, with 6 bases between. CDR1 is MNHNY, CDR2 SVGAGI, per germline (reference sequence). The CDR3 loop reads CASSNTNYGYTF. Written as DNA, the CDR3 is TGTGCCAGCAGTAATACAAACTATGGCTACACCTTC.